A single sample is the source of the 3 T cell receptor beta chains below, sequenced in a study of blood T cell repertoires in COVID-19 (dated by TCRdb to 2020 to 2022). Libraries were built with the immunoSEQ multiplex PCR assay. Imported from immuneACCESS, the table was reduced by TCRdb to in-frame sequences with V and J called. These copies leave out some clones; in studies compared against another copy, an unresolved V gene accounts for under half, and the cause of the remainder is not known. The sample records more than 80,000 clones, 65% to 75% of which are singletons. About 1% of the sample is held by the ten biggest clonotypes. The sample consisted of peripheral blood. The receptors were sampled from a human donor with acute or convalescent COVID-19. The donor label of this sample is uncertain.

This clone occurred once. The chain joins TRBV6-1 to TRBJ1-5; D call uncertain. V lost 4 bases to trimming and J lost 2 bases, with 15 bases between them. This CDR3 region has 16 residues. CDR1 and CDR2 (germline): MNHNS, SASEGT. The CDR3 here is CASSGRWGVGNQPQHF. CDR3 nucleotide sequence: TGTGCCAGCAGTGGCCGTTGGGGAGTCGGCAATCAGCCCCAGCATTTT.

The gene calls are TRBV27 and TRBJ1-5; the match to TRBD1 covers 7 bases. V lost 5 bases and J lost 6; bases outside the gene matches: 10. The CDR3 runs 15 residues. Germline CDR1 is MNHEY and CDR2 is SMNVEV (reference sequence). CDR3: CASSPADRSGQPQHF. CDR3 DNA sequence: TGTGCCAGCAGTCCTGCGGACAGGAGTGGTCAGCCCCAGCATTTT.

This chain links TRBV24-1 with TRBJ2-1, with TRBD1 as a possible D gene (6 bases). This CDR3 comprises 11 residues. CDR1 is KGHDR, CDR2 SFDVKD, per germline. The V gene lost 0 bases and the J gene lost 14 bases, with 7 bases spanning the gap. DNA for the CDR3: TGTGCCACCAGTGATTTGACAGGGAAGTTCTTC. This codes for CATSDLTGKFF.